The 8 T cell receptor beta chains below were found in one sample sequenced in a study of Graves' ophthalmopathy and Graves' hyperthyroidism. Amplification of TCR beta CDR3 regions used RNA transcripts. The first round was an RT-PCR with HTBI primers, and the second round was a multiplex PCR. Each CDR3 protein gets one entry after TCRdb re-called the multiplex PCR reads with MiXCR. The sample has 500,000 to 700,000 distinct CDR3 sequences; under 45% are singletons. Input material: peripheral blood or thyroid tissue (not recorded which). The source of these receptors is an adult man with Graves' hyperthyroidism.

CDR3 sequence: CASSDLSVAGTEETQYF. CDR3 nucleotides: TGTGCCAGCAGTGACCTCAGCGTTGCAGGGACAGAGGAGACCCAGTACTTC. The chain employs TRBV25-1 and TRBJ2-5; 7 bases align to TRBD1. Unmatched junction bases numbered 15, after V lost 3 bases and J lost 5 bases. Germline V gives CDR1 MGHDK, CDR2 SYGVNS. There are 17 residues in the CDR3.

The chain couples TRBV15 to TRBJ2-5, with D perhaps matching TRBD1 (6 bases). From germline, CDR1 is LNHNV and CDR2 YYDKDF (reference sequence). Trimming cost V 1 base and J 5 bases, with 8 bases left between them. The CDR3 sequence is 13 residues long. The CDR3 here is CATSRVDRETQYF. DNA for the CDR3: TGTGCCACCAGCAGAGTTGACAGGGAGACCCAGTACTTC. Full variable domain (remainder filled in from reference TRBV15 and TRBJ2-5): DAMVIQNPRYQVTQFGKPVTLSCSQTLNHNVMYWYQQKSSQAPKLLFHYYDKDFNNEADTPDNFQSRRPNTSFCFLDIRSPGLGDTAMYLCATSRVDRETQYFGPGTRLLVL.

This clonotype was counted many times. The rearrangement joins TRBV12-3 or TRBV12-4 to TRBJ2-7, with 13 bases that match TRBD2. The CDR3 spans 15 residues. With 5 bases clipped from V and 5 bases from J, the junction kept 6 bases outside the gene matches. The CDR3 nucleotides are TGTGCCAGCAGTCCCGGGACTAGCGGGATCAACGAGCAGTACTTC. This sequence encodes CASSPGTSGINEQYF.

This clonotype appeared many times. The genes are TRBV29-1 and TRBJ2-2, with 7 bases matching TRBD1. The CDR3 sequence is 12 residues long. V was pared by 5 bases and J by 5 bases, with 2 bases of the junction left unmatched. Germline CDR1 and CDR2: SQVTM and ANQGSEA. DNA for the CDR3: TGCAGCGTTCACAGGGGAACCGGGGAGCTGTTTTTT. This codes for CSVHRGTGELFF.

The chain is built from TRBV12-3 or TRBV12-4 and TRBJ2-5; D is tentatively TRBD1 or TRBD2 (6 bases each). The J call may be incorrect, as the DNA end agrees better with TRBJ2-1. The CDR3 loop spans 15 amino acids. In DNA form, the CDR3 reads TGTGCCACTCTCTTCCTCGGGGGCGCAGGGCATGAGCAGTTCTTC. Its translation: CATLFLGGAGHEQFF.

This clonotype was seen ten or more times. V usage is TRBV5-4 and J usage is TRBJ2-5, with TRBD2 matching 7 bases. Trimming removed 1 base from V and 5 bases from J; junction bases left unmatched: 8. The CDR3 is 15 amino acids. CDR1 and CDR2 from the germline V gene are SGHNT and YYREEE (reference sequence). CDR3 coding DNA: TGTGCCAGCAGCTTGCAGGCGGGGGAGGCGGAGACCCAGTACTTC. Translated: CASSLQAGEAETQYF. The whole variable domain, filled in from reference TRBV5-4 and TRBJ2-5, reads ETGVTQSPTHLIKTRGQQVTLRCSSQSGHNTVSWYQQALGQGPQFIFQYYREEENGRGNFPPRFSGLQFPNYSSELNVNALELDDSALYLCASSLQAGEAETQYFGPGTRLLVL.

This clonotype was picked up many times. This sequence joins TRBV12-3 or TRBV12-4 and TRBJ2-7; D possibly corresponds to TRBD2 (6 bases). V lost 8 bases and J lost 0, with 8 bases in between. The CDR3 runs 12 residues. CDR3 DNA sequence: TGTGCCAGCGGGAGGAGCTCCTACGAGCAGTACTTC. As protein: CASGRSSYEQYF.

The genes are TRBV15 and TRBJ2-3, with 10 nucleotides matching TRBD2. The CDR3 extends over 16 amino acids. The trim removed 3 bases at V and 4 bases at J, leaving 7 bases unmatched. Per germline, CDR1 LNHNV and CDR2 YYDKDF (reference sequence). CDR3 in DNA: TGTGCCACCAGCAGGGGACTAGCGAGTTATCCAGATACGCAGTATTTT. This gives the protein CATSRGLASYPDTQYF.